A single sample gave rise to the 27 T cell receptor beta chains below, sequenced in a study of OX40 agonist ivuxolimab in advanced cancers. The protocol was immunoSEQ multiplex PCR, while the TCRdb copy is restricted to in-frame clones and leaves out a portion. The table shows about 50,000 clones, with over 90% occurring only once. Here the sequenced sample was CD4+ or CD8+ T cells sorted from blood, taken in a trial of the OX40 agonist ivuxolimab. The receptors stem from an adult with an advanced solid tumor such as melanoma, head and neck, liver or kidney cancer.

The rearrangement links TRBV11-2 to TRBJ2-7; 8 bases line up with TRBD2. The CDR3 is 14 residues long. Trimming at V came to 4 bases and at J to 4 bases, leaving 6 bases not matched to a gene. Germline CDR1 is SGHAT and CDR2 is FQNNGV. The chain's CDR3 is CASSSGSGTYEQYF. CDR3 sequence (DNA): TGTGCCAGCAGCTCTGGTAGCGGGACGTACGAGCAGTACTTC.

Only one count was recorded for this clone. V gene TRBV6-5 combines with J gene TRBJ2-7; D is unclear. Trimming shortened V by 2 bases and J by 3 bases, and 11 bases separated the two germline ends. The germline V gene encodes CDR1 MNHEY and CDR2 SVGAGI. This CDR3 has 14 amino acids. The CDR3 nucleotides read TGTGCCAGCAGTTACGGGATTGGGGTCTACGAGCAGTACTTC. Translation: CASSYGIGVYEQYF.

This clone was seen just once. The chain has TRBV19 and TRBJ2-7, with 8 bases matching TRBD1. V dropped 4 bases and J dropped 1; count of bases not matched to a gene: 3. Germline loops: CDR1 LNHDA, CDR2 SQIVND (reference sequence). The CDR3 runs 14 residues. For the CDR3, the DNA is TGTGCCAGTAGTACAGGGGGCATTTCCTACGAGCAGTACTTC. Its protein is CASSTGGISYEQYF.

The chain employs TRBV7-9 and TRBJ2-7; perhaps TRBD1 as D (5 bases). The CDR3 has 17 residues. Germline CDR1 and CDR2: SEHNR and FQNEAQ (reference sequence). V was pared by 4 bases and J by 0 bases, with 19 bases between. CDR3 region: CASSSPGRGKNSYEQYF. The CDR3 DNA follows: TGTGCCAGCAGCTCGCCCGGTAGGGGCAAGAACTCCTACGAGCAGTACTTC.

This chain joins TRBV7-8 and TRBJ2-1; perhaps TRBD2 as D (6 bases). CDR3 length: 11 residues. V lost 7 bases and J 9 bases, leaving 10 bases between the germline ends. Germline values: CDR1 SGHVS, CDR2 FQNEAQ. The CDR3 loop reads CASTLGGEQFF. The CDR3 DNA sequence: TGTGCCAGCACCCTGGGGGGTGAGCAGTTCTTC.

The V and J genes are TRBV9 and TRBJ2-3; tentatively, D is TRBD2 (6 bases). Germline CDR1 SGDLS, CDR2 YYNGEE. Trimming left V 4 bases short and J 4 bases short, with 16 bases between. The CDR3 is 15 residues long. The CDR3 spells CASSLGGSRADTQYF. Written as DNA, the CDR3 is TGTGCCAGCAGCCTTGGAGGGAGTCGTGCAGATACGCAGTATTTT.

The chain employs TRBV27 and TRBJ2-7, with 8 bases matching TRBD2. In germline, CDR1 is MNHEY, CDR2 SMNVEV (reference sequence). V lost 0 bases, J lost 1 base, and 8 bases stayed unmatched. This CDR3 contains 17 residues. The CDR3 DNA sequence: TGTGCCAGCAGTTTATCAGGGGTACTAGCGGTATCCTACGAGCAGTACTTC. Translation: CASSLSGVLAVSYEQYF.

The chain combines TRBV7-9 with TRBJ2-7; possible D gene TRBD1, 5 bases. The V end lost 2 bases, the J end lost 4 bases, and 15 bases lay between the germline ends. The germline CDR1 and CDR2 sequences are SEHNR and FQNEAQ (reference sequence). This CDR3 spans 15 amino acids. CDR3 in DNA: TGTGCCAGCAGCTTATTCACAGGAGCAGCTTACGAGCAGTACTTC. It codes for CASSLFTGAAYEQYF.

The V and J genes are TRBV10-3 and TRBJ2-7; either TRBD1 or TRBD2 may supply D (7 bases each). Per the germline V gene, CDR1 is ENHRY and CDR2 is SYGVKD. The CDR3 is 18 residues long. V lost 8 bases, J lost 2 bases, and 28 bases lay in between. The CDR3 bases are TGTGCCATCGGTTCAGACGGGGACAGACGGACTAGAACCTACGAGCAGTACTTC. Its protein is CAIGSDGDRRTRTYEQYF.

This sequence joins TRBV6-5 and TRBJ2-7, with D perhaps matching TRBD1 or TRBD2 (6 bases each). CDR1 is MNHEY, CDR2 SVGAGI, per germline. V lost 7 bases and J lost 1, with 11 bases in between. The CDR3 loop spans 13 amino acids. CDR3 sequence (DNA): TGTGCCAGCAAACAGGGAGGATCCTACGAGCAGTACTTC. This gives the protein CASKQGGSYEQYF.

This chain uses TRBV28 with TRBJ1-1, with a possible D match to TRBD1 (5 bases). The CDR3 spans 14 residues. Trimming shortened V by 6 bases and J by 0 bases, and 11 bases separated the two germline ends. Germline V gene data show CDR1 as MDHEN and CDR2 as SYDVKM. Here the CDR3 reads CASRIPGLNTEAFF. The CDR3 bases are TGTGCCAGCAGAATTCCGGGACTGAACACTGAAGCTTTCTTT.

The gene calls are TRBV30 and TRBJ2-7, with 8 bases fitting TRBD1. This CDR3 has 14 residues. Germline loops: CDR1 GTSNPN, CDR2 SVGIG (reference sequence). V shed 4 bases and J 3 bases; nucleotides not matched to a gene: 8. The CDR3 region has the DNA TGTGCCTGGAACTTCGGGACAGGCCTCTACGAGCAGTACTTC. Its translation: CAWNFGTGLYEQYF.

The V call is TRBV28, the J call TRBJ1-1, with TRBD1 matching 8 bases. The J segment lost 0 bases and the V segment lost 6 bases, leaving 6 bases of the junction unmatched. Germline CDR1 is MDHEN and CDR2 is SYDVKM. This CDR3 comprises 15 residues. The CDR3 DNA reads TGTGCCAGCAGCTCCGGGACAGGTTTGAACACTGAAGCTTTCTTT. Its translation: CASSSGTGLNTEAFF.

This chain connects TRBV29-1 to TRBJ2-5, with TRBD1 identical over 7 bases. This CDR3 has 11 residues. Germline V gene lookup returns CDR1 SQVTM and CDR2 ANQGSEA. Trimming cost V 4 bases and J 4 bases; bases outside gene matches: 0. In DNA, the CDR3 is TGCAGCGTTGGACAGGGAGAGACCCAGTACTTC. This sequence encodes CSVGQGETQYF.

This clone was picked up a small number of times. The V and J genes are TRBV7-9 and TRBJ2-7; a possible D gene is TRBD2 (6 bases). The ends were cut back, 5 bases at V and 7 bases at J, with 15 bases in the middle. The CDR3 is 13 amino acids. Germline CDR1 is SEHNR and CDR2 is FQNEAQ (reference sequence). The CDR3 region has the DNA TGTGCCAGCAGCACCTCTGGAGGGATTGAGCAGTACTTC. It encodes CASSTSGGIEQYF.

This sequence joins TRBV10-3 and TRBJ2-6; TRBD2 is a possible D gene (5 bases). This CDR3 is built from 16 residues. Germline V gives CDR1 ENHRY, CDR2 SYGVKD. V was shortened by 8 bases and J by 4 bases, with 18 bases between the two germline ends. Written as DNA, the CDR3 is TGTGCCATCGGCGACGGGAAGAGGAAAGGGGCCAACGTCCTGACTTTC. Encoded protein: CAIGDGKRKGANVLTF.

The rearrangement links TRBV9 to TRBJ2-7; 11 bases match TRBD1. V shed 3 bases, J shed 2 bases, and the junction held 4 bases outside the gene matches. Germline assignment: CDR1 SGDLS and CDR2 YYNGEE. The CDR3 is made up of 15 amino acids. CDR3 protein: CASSAGGQGAYEQYF. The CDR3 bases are TGTGCCAGCAGCGCGGGGGGACAGGGGGCCTACGAGCAGTACTTC.

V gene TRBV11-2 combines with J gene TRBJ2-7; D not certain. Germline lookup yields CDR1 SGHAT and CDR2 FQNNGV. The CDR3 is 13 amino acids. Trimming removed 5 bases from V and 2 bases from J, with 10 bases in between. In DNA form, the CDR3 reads TGTGCCAGCAGCCCCTTCAGGACCTACGAGCAGTACTTC. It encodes CASSPFRTYEQYF.

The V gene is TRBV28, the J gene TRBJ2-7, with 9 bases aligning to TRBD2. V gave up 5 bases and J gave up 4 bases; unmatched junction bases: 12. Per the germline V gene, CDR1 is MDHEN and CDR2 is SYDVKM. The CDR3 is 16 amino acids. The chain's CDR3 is CASSGPIAGVGYEQYF. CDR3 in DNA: TGTGCCAGCAGTGGGCCGATAGCGGGAGTGGGATACGAGCAGTACTTC.

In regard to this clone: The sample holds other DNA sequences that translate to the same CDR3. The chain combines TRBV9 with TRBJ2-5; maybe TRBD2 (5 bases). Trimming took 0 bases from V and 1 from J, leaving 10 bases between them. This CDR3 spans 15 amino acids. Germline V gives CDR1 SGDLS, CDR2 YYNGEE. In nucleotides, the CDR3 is TGTGCCAGCAGCGTAGGAGGAGGCGGCCAAGAGACCCAGTACTTC. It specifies CASSVGGGGQETQYF.

The CDR3 region has the DNA TGTGCCAGCAGCCTAACCCGCTTGACCGAGCAGTACTTC. Translating it yields CASSLTRLTEQYF. This rearrangement joins TRBV16 to TRBJ2-7; D remains ambiguous. V lost 4 bases and J 6 bases, leaving 13 bases between the germline ends. CDR3 length: 13 amino acids. CDR1 and CDR2 (germline): KGHSY, FQNENV.

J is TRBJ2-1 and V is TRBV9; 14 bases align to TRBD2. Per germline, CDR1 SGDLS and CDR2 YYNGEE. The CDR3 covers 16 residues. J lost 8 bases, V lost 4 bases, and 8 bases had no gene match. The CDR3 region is CASSPPGLAGAHEQFF. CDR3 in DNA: TGTGCCAGCAGCCCCCCGGGACTAGCGGGAGCCCATGAGCAGTTCTTC.

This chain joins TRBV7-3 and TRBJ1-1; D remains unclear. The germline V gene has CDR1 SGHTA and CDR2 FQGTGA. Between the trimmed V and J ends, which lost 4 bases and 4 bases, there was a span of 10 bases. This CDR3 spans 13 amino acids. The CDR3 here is CASSYASSTEAFF. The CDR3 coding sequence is TGTGCCAGCAGCTATGCTTCCTCCACTGAAGCTTTCTTT. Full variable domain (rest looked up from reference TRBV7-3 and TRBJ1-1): GAGVSQTPSNKVTEKGKYVELRCDPISGHTALYWYRQSLGQGPEFLIYFQGTGAADDSGLPNDRFFAVRPEGSVSTLKIQRTERGDSAVYLCASSYASSTEAFFGQGTRLTVV.

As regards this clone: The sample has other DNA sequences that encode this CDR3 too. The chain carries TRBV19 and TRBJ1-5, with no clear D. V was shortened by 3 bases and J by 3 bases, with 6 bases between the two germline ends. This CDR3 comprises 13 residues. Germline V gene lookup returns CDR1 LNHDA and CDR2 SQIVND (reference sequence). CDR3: CASSIGYNQPQHF. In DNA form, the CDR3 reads TGTGCCAGTAGTATCGGGTACAATCAGCCCCAGCATTTT. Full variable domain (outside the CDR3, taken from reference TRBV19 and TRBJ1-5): DGGITQSPKYLFRKEGQNVTLSCEQNLNHDAMYWYRQDPGQGLRLIYYSQIVNDFQKGDIAEGYSVSREKKESFPLTVTSAQKNPTAFYLCASSIGYNQPQHFGDGTRLSIL.

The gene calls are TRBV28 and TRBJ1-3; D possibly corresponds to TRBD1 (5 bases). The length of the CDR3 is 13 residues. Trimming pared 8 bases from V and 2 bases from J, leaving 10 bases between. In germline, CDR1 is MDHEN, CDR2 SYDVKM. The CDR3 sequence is CASARGAGNTIYF. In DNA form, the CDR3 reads TGTGCCAGCGCCCGGGGGGCTGGAAACACCATATATTTT.

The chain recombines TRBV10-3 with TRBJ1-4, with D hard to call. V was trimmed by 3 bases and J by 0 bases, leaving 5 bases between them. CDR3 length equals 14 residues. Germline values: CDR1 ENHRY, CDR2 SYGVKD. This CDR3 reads CAISDVSTNEKLFF. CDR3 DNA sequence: TGTGCCATCAGTGATGTATCAACTAATGAAAAACTGTTTTTT.

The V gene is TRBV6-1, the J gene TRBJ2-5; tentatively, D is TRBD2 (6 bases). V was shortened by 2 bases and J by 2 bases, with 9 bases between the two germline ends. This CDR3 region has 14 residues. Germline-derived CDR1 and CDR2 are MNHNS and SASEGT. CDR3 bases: TGTGCCAGCAGTGAAATTGGGGGGCAAGAGACCCAGTACTTC. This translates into CASSEIGGQETQYF.